Listed below are T cell receptor beta chains from one sample, sequenced in a study of graft-versus-host responses after intestinal transplantation. Their antigens remain unidentified. Repertoires were generated with immunoSEQ multiplex PCR, while TCRdb's copy carries only in-frame clones and drops some. This sample has tens of thousands of clones, with about 90% found just once. Sequenced material: unstimulated CD8+ T cells sorted from spleen or lymph node cells, taken before intestinal transplant. The receptors were sampled from a human donor who received an intestinal transplant. Each CDR3 is given with its conserved first and last residue.

V gene	J gene	CDR3 protein
TRBV4-2	TRBJ2-5	CASSQVAGGIQETQYF
TRBV28	TRBJ1-1	CASSFSGPEAFF
TRBV28	TRBJ2-1	CAGSTSSYNEQFF
TRBV15	TRBJ2-7	CATSRADSLSSYEQYF
TRBV29-1	TRBJ2-7	CSVELPGYEQYF
TRBV2	TRBJ2-1	CASSGTGDAYNEQFF
TRBV19	TRBJ2-7	CASKAAQGSYEQYF
TRBV4-1	TRBJ2-5	CASSQYGQETQYF
TRBV9	TRBJ2-1	CASSRPTSGGTYNEQFF
TRBV12-5	TRBJ2-7	CASGYIAGEDEQYF
TRBV4-1	TRBJ2-5	CASSHNFQETQYF
TRBV5-1	TRBJ2-1	CASSPRRRLIINEQFF
TRBV9	TRBJ2-1	CASSVGEGNYNEQFF
TRBV7-9	TRBJ2-1	CASSLGQGARDEQFF
TRBV7-9	TRBJ1-6	CASSWTVRNSPLHF
TRBV7-6	TRBJ2-2	CASSLGWRTSGGRNTGELFF
TRBV11-2	TRBJ1-6	CASSLGPPPLHF
TRBV20-1	TRBJ2-5	CSATTETQYF
TRBV5-5	TRBJ2-7	CASSFGVGSYEQYF
TRBV9	TRBJ1-6	CASSAGGGSPLHF
TRBV15	TRBJ2-6	CATGETRGNVLTF
TRBV15	TRBJ2-7	CATSRDLDRGNYEQYF
TRBV12-5	TRBJ2-1	CASATYRGNEQFF
TRBV4-1	TRBJ2-5	CASSRDNQETQYF
TRBV19	TRBJ1-5	CASSRPHNQPQHF
TRBV6-5	TRBJ2-1	CASSYHAEVYNEQFF
TRBV28	TRBJ2-1	CASSLVEAVNEQFF
TRBV7-2	TRBJ1-5	CASSPDSNQPQHF
TRBV9	TRBJ1-1	CASSVGTWMNTEAFF
TRBV4-1	TRBJ2-1	CASSPFQTDLSYNEQFF
TRBV7-6	TRBJ2-3	CASSFTSGGGNTQYF
TRBV5-1	TRBJ1-5	CASSLEVNQPQHF
TRBV4-1	TRBJ2-1	CASSQDDGSSSYNEQFF
TRBV9	TRBJ1-2	CASSVAIGVGGYTF
TRBV28	TRBJ1-5	CATGTADGFNQPQHF
TRBV9	TRBJ2-5	CASSAGDLQETQYF
TRBV4-1	TRBJ1-5	CASSYFDGGVQPQHF